This TCR beta chain derives from a study of CD8 T cells in ankylosing spondylitis. Details on this clonotype: Its antigen is still unknown.

Regarding the study as a whole: There was a TCR beta motif, made of roughly eight highly homologous variants, that appeared characteristic of ankylosing spondylitis blood.

Preparation of TCR beta libraries was done by quantitative 5'-RACE with molecular barcodes. Each CDR3 protein gets one entry after TCRdb re-called the 5' RACE reads with MiXCR. The top ten clones hold 21% of a sample with hundreds of thousands of distinct CDR3 sequences, over 9.5% of them seen once. Specimen: blood, either unsorted or a sorted T cell fraction (not recorded which). The sequence derives from a male donor with ankylosing spondylitis or in good health (not recorded which).

In nucleotides, the CDR3 is TGTGCCAGCACGGGACAGCGCACTGAAGCTTTCTTT. It specifies CASTGQRTEAFF. V and J are TRBV3-1 and TRBJ1-1, with TRBD1 matching over 7 bases. With 7 bases clipped from V and 4 bases from J, the junction kept 3 bases outside the gene matches. Per the germline V gene, CDR1 is LGHDT and CDR2 is YNNKEL (reference sequence). This CDR3 region has 12 residues.